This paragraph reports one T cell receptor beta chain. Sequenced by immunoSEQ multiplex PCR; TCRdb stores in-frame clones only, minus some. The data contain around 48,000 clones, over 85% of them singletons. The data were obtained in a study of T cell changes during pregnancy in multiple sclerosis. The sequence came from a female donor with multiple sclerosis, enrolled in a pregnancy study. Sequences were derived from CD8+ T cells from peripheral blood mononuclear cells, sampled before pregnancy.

CDR3 sequence reads: CATSRDLATQPQHF. CDR3 DNA sequence: TGTGCCACCAGCAGAGATCTGGCCACTCAGCCCCAGCATTTT. This chain links TRBV15 with TRBJ1-5, with D unresolved. Per germline, CDR1 LNHNV and CDR2 YYDKDF (reference sequence). There are 14 residues in the CDR3. V shed 0 bases and J shed 6 bases, with 9 bases lying between them.